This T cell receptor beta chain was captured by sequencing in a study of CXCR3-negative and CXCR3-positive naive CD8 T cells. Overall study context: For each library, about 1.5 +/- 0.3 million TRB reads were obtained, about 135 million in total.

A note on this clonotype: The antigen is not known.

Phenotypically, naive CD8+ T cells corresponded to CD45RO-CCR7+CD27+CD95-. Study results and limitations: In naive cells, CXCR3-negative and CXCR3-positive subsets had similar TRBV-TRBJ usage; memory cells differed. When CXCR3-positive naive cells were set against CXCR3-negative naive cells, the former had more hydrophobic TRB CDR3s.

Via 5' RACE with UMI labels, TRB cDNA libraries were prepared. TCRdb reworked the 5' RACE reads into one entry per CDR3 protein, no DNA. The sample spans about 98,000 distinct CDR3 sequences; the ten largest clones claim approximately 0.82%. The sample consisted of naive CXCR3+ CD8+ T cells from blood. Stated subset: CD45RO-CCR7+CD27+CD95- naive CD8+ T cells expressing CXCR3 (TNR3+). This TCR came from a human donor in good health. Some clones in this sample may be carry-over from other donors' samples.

The CDR3 here is CASRTRGGKNYGYTF. The chain links TRBV27 to TRBJ1-2; TCRdb outputs TRBD1, but without DNA this stays unchecked. The CDR3 contains 15 residues. Germline V CDR1 and CDR2: MNHEY, SMNVEV (reference sequence).